The source of this TCR beta chain is a study of tumor-infiltrating lymphocytes in primary liver carcinoma. Findings and caveats of the study: The study found only about 7-25% of top clones in all five tumor regions.

Scientists recovered RNA and DNA together from approximately 20-30 mg of unsorted bulk tissue. Germline V gives CDR1 SQVTM, CDR2 ANQGSEA. The CDR3 runs to 18 residues. Using a constant-region primer together with ProtoScript II reverse transcriptase, TCR beta cDNA was made from 500 ng of total RNA. Construction of TCR beta libraries relied on three successive nested multiplex PCR rounds employing slightly modified ARM-PCR. For approximately 11 cycles apiece, the opening two PCR rounds ran with TRBV1-TRBV30 forward primers and a C-beta reverse primer. Each CDR3 protein gets one entry after TCRdb re-called the multiplex PCR reads with MiXCR. Of approximately 120,000 distinct CDR3 sequences detected, under 65% appear once; the ten largest clones hold around 8.2%. A note on this clonotype: What it binds is not known. Compared with germline, one end of the junction differs, possibly owing to a read error.

The sample consisted of liver tumor tissue from sampling region 3. Subset given: tumor region T3, left-lateral pole. The TCR originated in a woman aged 60-75 years with primary liver carcinoma and hepatitis B virus infection. The chain carries TRBV29-1 and TRBJ2-3, with D tentatively TRBD1 or TRBD2 (5 bases each). This CDR3 reads CSFEALGRMGVSRDTQYF. The CDR3 DNA follows: TGCAGCTTTGAAGCGTTGGGCAGGATGGGGGTTAGCAGAGATACGCAGTATTTT.